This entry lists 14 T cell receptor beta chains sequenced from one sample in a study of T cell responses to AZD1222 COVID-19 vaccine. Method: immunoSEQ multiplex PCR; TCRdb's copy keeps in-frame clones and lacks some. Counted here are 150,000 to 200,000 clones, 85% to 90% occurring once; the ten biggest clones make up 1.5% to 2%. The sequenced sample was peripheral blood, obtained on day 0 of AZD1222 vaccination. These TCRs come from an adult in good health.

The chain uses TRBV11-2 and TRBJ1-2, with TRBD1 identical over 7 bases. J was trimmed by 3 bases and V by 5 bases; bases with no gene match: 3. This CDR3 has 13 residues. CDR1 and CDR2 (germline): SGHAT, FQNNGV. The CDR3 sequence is CASSPDRDYGYTF. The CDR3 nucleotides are TGTGCCAGCAGCCCAGACAGGGACTATGGCTACACCTTC. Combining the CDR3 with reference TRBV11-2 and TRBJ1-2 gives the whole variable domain EAGVAQSPRYKIIEKRQSVAFWCNPISGHATLYWYQQILGQGPKLLIQFQNNGVVDDSQLPKDRFSAERLKGVDSTLKIQPAKLEDSAVYLCASSPDRDYGYTFGSGTRLTVV.

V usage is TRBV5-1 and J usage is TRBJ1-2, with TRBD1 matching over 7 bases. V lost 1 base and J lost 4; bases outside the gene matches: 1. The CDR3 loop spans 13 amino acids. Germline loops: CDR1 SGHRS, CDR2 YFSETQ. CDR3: CASSLWDSYGYTF. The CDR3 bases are TGCGCCAGCAGCTTGTGGGACAGCTATGGCTACACCTTC.

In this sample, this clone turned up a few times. As DNA, the CDR3 is TGTGCCAGCAGCCGTATCCAGGGGAAGCCCCAGCATTTT. Its protein is CASSRIQGKPQHF. The chain is built from TRBV7-2 and TRBJ1-5; D possibly corresponds to TRBD1 (6 bases). This CDR3 is built from 13 residues. Per germline, CDR1 SGHTA and CDR2 FQGNSA. V lost 5 bases, J lost 8 bases, and 13 bases lay in between. Drawing the rest from reference TRBV7-2 and TRBJ1-5, the complete variable domain is GAGVSQSPSNKVTEKGKDVELRCDPISGHTALYWYRQSLGQGLEFLIYFQGNSAPDKSGLPSDRFSAERTGGSVSTLTIQRTQQEDSAVYLCASSRIQGKPQHFGDGTRLSIL.

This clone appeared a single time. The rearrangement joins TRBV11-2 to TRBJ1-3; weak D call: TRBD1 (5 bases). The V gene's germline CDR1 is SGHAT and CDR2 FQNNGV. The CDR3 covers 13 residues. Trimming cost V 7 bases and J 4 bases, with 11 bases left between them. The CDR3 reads CASTPGGGNTIYF. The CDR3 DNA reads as TGTGCCAGCACCCCTGGGGGGGGAAACACCATATATTTT.

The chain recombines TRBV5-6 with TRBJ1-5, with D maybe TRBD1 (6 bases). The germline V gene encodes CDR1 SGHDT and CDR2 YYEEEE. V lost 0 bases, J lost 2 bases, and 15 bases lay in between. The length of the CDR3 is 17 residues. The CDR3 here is CASSLGGQGIGNQPQHF. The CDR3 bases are TGTGCCAGCAGCTTGGGAGGGCAGGGGATAGGCAATCAGCCCCAGCATTTT. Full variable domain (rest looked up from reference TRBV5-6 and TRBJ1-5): DAGVTQSPTHLIKTRGQQVTLRCSPKSGHDTVSWYQQALGQGPQFIFQYYEEEERQRGNFPDRFSGHQFPNYSSELNVNALLLGDSALYLCASSLGGQGIGNQPQHFGDGTRLSIL.

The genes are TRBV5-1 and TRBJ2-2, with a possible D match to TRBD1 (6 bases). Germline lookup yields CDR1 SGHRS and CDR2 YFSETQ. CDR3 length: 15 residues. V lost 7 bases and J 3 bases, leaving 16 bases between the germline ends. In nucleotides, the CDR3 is TGCGCCAGCGGATTGACAGGAGAGTACACCGGGGAGCTGTTTTTT. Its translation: CASGLTGEYTGELFF.

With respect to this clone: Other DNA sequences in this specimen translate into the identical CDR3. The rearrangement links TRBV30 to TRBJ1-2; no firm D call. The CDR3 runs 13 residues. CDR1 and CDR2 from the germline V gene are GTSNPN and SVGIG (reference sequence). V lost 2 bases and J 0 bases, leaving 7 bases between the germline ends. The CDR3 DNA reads TGTGCCTGGAGTCCTGCAGCTAACTATGGCTACACCTTC. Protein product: CAWSPAANYGYTF.

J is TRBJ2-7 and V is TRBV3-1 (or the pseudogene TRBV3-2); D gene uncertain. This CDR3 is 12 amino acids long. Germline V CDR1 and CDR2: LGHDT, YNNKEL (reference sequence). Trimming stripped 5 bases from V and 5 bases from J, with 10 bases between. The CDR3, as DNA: TGTGCCAGCAGCGGGGTTGCGAACGAGCAGTACGTC. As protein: CASSGVANEQYV.

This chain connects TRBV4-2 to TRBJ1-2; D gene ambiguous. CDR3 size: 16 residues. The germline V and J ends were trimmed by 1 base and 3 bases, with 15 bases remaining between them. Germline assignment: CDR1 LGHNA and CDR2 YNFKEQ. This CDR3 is CASSQVKEVTHYGYTF. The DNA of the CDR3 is TGTGCCAGCAGCCAAGTAAAAGAGGTGACACACTATGGCTACACCTTC.

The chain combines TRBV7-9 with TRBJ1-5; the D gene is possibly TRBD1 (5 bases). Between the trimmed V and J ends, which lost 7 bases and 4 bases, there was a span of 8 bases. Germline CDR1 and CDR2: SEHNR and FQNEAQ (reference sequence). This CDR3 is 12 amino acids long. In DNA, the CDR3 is TGTGCCAGCACTCAGGGTAATCAGCCCCAGCATTTT. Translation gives CASTQGNQPQHF.

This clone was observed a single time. The CDR3 is CASGFDGSSGNTIYF. CDR3 bases: TGCGCCAGCGGGTTCGACGGAAGCTCTGGAAACACCATATATTTT. The chain couples TRBV5-1 to TRBJ1-3; D not certain. Germline CDR1 SGHRS, CDR2 YFSETQ. The V and J ends lost 7 bases and 0 bases respectively, with 14 bases between them. This CDR3 is built from 15 residues.

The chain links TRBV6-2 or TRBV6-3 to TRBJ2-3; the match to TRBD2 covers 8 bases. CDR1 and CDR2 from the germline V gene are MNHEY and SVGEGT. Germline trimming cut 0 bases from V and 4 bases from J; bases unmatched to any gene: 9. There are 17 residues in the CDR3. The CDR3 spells CASSYSISGMGPDTQYF. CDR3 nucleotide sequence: TGTGCCAGCAGTTACTCGATTAGCGGGATGGGCCCAGATACGCAGTATTTT.

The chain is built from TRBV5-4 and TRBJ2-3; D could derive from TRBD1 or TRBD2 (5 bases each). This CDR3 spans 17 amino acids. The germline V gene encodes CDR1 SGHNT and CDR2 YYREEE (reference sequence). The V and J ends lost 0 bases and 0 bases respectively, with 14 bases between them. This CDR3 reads CASSLGGRGTSTDTQYF. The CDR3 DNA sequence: TGTGCCAGCAGCTTGGGGGGTAGAGGGACCAGCACAGATACGCAGTATTTT.

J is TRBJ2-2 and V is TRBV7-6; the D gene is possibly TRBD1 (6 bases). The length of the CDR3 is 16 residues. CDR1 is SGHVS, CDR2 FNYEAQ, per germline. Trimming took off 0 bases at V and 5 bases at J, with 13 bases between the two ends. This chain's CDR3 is CASSLARGSGTGELFF. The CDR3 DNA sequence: TGTGCCAGCAGCTTAGCCAGGGGATCGGGTACCGGGGAGCTGTTTTTT.